This T cell receptor beta chain was identified during a study of shared clonotypes between healthy human individuals. As for the study in general: Each donor's CD4 naive and CD4 memory cells filled three plates apiece, CD8 naive two, and CD8 memory one. Overall study findings and caveats: Non-shared clonotypes showed lower generation probabilities than clonotypes common to all four donors.

With 5 bases clipped from V and 4 bases from J, the junction kept 8 bases outside the gene matches. Looked up from germline, CDR1 is MNHEY and CDR2 is SMNVEV (reference sequence). The CDR3 length is 16 residues. About this clone itself: Antigen specificity is unknown.

Only CD45RO-negative cells positively selected for CCR7 counted as naive CD8 cells, so terminally differentiated effector memory CD45RA+ cells were excluded. Participating donors were healthy, HIV-negative adults free of recent acute infections or vaccinations. Nashville, Tennessee was home to all donors, who were Caucasian adults. TCRdb keeps only in-frame clones here, not all; method: immunoSEQ multiplex PCR. The sample shows 2 million to 2.5 million clones, 85% to 95% of them seen only once. Sequenced input: naive CD8+ T cells from PBMCs. The sequence was obtained from a man aged 18 to 29 in good health. Some clones in this sample may be carry-over from other donors' samples. This chain connects TRBV27 to TRBJ2-1; 10 bases line up with TRBD2. Written as DNA, the CDR3 is TGTGCCAGCAGTGCGGTCGGACTAGCGGAATACAATGAGCAGTTCTTC. Amino acids: CASSAVGLAEYNEQFF.